This T cell receptor beta chain was found in a study of blood T cell repertoires in COVID-19. Study context: COVID-19 samples collected from the United States, Italy and Spain covered acute and convalescent phases.

Sequencing used immunoSEQ multiplex PCR; TCRdb keeps in-frame clones, though not all of them. This table has 200,000 to 250,000 clones, 70% to 85% appearing once. CDR1 SGHRS and CDR2 YFSETQ come from the germline V gene. The CDR3 is made up of 15 amino acids. V gave up 0 bases and J gave up 8 bases, with 17 bases separating them. V is TRBV5-1 and J is TRBJ1-2; D uncertain. The sample consisted of PBMCs or T cells enriched from blood (not recorded which). The sequence was collected from a man in his forties or fifties who had recovered from COVID-19. The CDR3 DNA reads as TGCGCCAGCAGCTTGGCCAGGACTTCCCCGGGGGGCTACACCTTC. Protein: CASSLARTSPGGYTF.